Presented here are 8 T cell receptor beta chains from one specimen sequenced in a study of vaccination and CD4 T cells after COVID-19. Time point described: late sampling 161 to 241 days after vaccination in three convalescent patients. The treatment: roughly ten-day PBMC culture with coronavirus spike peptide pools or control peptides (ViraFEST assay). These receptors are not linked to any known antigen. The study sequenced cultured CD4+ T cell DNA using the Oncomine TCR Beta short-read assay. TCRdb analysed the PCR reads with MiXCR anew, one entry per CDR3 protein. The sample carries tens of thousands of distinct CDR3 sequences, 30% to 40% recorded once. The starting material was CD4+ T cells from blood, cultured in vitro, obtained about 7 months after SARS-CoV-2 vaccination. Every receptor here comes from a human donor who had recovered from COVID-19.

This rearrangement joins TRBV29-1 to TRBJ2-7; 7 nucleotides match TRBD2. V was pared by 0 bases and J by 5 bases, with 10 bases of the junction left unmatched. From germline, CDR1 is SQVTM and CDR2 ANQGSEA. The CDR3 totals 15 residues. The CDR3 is CSVEDYAGVLDEQYF. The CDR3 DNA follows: TGCAGCGTTGAAGATTACGCGGGAGTCCTTGACGAGCAGTACTTC.

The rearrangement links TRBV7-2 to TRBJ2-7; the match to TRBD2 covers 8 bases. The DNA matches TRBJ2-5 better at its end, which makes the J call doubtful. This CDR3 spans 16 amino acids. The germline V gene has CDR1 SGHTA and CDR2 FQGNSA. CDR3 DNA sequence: TGTGCCAGCAGCACAACCGGGGGGGCCTCTCGAGAGACCCAGTACTTC. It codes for CASSTTGGASRETQYF.

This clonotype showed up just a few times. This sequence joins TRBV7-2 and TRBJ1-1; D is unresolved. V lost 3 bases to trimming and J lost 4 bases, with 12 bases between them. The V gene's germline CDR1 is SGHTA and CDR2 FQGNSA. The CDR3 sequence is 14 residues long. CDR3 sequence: CASSFTSGLTEAFF. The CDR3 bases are TGTGCCAGCAGCTTTACATCTGGGCTCACTGAAGCTTTCTTT.

The CDR3 sequence is CASSYLRTLTREQFF. The CDR3 nucleotides are TGTGCCAGCAGTTACTTACGGACACTCACCCGTGAGCAGTTCTTC. The J gene is TRBJ2-1, the V gene TRBV6-5; D may be TRBD1 (5 bases). Trimming pared 1 base from V and 9 bases from J, leaving 16 bases between. Germline V gene data show CDR1 as MNHEY and CDR2 as SVGAGI. The CDR3 totals 15 residues.

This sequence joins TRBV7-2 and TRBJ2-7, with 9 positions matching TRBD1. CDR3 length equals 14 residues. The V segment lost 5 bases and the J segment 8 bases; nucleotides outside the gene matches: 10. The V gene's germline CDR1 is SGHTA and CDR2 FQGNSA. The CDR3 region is CASSKGQGRGKQYF. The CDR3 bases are TGTGCCAGCAGCAAGGGACAGGGTCGTGGCAAGCAGTACTTC.

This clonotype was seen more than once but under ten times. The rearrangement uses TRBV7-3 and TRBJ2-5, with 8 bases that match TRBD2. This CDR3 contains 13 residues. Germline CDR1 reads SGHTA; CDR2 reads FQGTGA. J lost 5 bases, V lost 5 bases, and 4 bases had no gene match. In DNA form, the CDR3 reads TGTGCCAGCAGCACACAGCGGGGGGAGACCCAGTACTTC. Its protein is CASSTQRGETQYF. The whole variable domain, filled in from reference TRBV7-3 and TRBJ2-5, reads GAGVSQTPSNKVTEKGKYVELRCDPISGHTALYWYRQSLGQGPEFLIYFQGTGAADDSGLPNDRFFAVRPEGSVSTLKIQRTERGDSAVYLCASSTQRGETQYFGPGTRLLVL.

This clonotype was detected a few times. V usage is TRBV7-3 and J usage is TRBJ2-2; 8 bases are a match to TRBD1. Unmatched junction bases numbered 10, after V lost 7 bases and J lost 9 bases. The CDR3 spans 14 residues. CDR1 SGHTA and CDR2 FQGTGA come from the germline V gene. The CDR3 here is CASNIQGANRELFF. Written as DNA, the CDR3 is TGTGCCAGCAACATTCAGGGGGCCAACAGGGAGCTGTTTTTT.

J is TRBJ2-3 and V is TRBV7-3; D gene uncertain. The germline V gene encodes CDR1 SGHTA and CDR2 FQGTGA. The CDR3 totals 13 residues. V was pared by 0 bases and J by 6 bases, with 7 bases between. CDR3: CASSLTLGDTQYF. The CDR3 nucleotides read TGTGCCAGCAGCTTAACCCTCGGGGATACGCAGTATTTT.